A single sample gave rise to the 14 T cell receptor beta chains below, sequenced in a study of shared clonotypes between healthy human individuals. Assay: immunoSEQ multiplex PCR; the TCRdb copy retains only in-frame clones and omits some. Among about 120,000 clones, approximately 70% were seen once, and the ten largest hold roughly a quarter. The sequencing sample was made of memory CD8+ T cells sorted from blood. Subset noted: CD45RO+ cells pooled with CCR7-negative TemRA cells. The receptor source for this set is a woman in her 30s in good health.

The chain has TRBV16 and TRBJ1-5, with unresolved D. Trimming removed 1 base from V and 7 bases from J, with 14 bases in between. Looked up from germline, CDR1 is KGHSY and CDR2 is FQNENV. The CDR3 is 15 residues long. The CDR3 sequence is CASSQLRQDGQPQHF. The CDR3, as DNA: TGTGCCAGCAGCCAATTGCGGCAGGACGGGCAGCCCCAGCATTTT.

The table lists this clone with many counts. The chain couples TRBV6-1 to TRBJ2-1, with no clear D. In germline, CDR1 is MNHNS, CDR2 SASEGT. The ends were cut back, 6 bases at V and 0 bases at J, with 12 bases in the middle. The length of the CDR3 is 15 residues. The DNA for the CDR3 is TGTGCCAGCAGAGAGCAGGAGTTCTCCTACAATGAGCAGTTCTTC. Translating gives CASREQEFSYNEQFF.

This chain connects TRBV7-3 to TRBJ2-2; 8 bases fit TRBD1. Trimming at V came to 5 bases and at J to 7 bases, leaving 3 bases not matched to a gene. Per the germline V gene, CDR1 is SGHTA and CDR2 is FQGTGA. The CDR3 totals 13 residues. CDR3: CASSGQGGGELFF. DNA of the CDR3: TGTGCCAGCAGCGGACAGGGTGGCGGGGAGCTGTTTTTT.

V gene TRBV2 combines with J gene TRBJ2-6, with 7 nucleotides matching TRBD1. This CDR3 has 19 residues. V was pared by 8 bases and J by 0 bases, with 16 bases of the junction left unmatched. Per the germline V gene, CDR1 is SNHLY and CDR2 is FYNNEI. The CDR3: CASGPLRGQAISGANVLTF. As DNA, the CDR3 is TGTGCCAGCGGCCCCCTCCGAGGACAGGCGATCTCTGGGGCCAACGTCCTGACTTTC.

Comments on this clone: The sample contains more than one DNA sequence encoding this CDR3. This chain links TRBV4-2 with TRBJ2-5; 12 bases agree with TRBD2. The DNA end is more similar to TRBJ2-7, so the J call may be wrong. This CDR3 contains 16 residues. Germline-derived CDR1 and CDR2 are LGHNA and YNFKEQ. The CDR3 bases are TGTGCCAGCAGCCAAGACCCGACTAGCGGGAGCAACGAGCAGTACTTC. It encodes CASSQDPTSGSNEQYF.

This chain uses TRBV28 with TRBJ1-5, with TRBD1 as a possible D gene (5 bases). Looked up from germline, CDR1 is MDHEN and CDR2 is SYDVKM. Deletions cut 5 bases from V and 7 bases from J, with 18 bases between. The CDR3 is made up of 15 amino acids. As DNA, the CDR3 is TGTGCCAGCAGTGTGGGGGGGGTCATCGGCCAGCCCCAGCATTTT. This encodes CASSVGGVIGQPQHF.

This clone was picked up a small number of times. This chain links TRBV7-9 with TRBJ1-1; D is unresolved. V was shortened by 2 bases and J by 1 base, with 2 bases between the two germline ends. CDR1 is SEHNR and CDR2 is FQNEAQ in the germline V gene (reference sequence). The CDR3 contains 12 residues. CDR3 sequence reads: CASSLTNTEAFF. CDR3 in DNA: TGTGCCAGCAGCTTAACGAACACTGAAGCTTTCTTT.

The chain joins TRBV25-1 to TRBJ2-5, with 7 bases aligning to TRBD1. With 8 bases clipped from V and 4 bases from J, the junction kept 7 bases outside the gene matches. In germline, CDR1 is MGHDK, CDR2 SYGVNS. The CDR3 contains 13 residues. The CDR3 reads CASSTGSGETQYF. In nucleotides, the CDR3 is TGTGCCAGCTCGACAGGGAGTGGAGAGACCCAGTACTTC.

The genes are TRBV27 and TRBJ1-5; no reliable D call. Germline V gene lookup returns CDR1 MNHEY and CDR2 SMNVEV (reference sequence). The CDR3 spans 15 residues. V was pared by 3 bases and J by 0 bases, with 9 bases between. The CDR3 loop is CASSFMANSNQPQHF. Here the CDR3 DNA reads TGTGCCAGCAGTTTTATGGCAAATAGCAATCAGCCCCAGCATTTT.

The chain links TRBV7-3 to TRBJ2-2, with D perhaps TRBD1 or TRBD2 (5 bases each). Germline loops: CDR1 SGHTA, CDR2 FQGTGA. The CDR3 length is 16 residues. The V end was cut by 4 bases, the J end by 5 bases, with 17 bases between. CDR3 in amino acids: CASSSTPVRGTGELFF. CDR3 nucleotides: TGTGCCAGCAGCTCCACCCCTGTGAGGGGAACCGGGGAGCTGTTTTTT.

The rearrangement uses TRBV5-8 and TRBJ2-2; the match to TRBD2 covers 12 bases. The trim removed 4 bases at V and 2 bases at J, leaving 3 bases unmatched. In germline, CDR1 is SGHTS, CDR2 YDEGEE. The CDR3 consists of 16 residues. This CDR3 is CASSAGLAGNTGELFF. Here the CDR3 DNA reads TGTGCCAGCAGCGCCGGACTAGCGGGAAACACCGGGGAGCTGTTTTTT. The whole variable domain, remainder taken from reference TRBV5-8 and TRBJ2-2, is EAGVTQSPTHLIKTRGQQATLRCSPISGHTSVYWYQQALGLGLQFLLWYDEGEERNRGNFPPRFSGRQFPNYSSELNVNALELEDSALYLCASSAGLAGNTGELFFGEGSRLTVL.

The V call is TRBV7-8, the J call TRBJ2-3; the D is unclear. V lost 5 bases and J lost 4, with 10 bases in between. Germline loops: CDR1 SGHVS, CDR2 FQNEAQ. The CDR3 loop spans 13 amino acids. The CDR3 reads CASSPTGPDTQYF. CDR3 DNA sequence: TGTGCCAGCAGCCCCACCGGGCCAGATACGCAGTATTTT.

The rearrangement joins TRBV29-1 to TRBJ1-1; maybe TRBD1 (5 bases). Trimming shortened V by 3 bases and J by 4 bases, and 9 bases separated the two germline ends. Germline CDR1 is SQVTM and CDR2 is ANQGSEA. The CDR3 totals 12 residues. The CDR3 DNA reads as TGCAGCGTTGATGGGGGATTCACTGAAGCTTTCTTT. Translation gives CSVDGGFTEAFF.

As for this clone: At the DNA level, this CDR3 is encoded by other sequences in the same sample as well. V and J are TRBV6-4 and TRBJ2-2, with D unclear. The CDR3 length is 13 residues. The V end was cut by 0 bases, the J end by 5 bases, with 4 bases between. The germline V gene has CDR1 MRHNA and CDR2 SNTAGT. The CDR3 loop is CASSDSTTGELFF. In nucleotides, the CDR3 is TGTGCCAGCAGTGACTCGACTACCGGGGAGCTGTTTTTT.